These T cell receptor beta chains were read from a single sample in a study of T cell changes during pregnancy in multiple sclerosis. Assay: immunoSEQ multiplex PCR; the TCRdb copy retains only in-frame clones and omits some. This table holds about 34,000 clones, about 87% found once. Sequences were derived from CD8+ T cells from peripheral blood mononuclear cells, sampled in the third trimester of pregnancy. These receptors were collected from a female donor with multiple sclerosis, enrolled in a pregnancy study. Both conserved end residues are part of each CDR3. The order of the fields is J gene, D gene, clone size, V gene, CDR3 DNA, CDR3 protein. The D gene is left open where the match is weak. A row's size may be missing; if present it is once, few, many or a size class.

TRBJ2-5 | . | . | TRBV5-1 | TGCGCCAGCAGCTTGGCGGGAGCAAAAGAGACCCAGTACTTC | CASSLAGAKETQYF
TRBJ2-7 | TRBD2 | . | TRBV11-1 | TGTGCCAGCAGAGACGCTAGCGGGGGCTACGAGCAGTACTTC | CASRDASGGYEQYF
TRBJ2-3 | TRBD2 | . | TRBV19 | TGTGCCAGTAGTATGCCGCGGGAGTCAGATACGCAGTATTTT | CASSMPRESDTQYF
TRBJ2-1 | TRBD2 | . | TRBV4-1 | TGCGCCAGCAGCCAATCCGTTACTAGCGGGGGGGATGAGCAGTTCTTC | CASSQSVTSGGDEQFF
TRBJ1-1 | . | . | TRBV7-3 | TGTGCCAGCAGCTTAACGCCCGGGGATGAAGCTTTCTTT | CASSLTPGDEAFF
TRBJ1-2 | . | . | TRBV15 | TGTGCCACCAGCATGGGTCGGGGGGGCGCCGGCTATGGCTACACCTTC | CATSMGRGGAGYGYTF
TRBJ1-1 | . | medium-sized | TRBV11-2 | TGTGCCAGCAGTCTATATGGGAACACTGAAGCTTTCTTT | CASSLYGNTEAFF
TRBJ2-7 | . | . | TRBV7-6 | TGTGCCAGCAGCTTTAGGGGAACCCCCTACGAGCAGTACTTC | CASSFRGTPYEQYF
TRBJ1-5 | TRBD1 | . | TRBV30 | TGTGCCTGGAGTAGGGACAGGGATCAGCCCCAGCATTTT | CAWSRDRDQPQHF
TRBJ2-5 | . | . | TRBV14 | TGTGCCAGCAGCCAAGCCGGGCAAGAGACCCAGTACTTC | CASSQAGQETQYF
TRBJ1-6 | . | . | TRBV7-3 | TGTGCCAGCAGCTCATTCTATAATTCACCCCTCCACTTT | CASSSFYNSPLHF
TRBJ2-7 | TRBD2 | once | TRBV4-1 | TGCGCCAGCAGCCCCCAGCGGGGGAGCTCCTACGAGCAGTACTTC | CASSPQRGSSYEQYF
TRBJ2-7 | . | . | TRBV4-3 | TGCGCCAGCAGCCAAGGGAGTGGGTCCGAGCAGTACTTC | CASSQGSGSEQYF
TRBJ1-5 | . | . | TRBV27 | TGTGCCAGCAGTCCGCAGGGGCAGCCCCAGCATTTT | CASSPQGQPQHF
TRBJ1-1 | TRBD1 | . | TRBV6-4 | TGTGCCAGCAGTGAGACAGGGGCAAACACTGAAGCTTTCTTT | CASSETGANTEAFF